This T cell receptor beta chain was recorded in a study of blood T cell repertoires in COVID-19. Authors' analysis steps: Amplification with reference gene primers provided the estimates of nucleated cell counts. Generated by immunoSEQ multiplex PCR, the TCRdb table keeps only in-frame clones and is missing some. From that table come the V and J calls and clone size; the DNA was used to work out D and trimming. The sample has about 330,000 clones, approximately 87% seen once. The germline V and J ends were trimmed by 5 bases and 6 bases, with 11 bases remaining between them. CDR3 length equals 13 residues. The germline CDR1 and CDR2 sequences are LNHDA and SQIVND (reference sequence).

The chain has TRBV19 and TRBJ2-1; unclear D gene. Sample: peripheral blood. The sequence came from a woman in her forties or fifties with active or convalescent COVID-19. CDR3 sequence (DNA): TGTGCCAGTAGTCTTCCGCCGGGCAATGAGCAGTTCTTC. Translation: CASSLPPGNEQFF.